The 22 T cell receptor beta chains given below trace back to one sample, sequenced in a study of T cells in Graves' hyperthyroidism and ophthalmopathy. Regions amplified from RNA transcripts were the TCR beta CDR3 regions. Using the HTBI primer set, a first-round RT-PCR was run on the TCR CDR3. MiXCR, applied by TCRdb to the multiplex PCR reads, yields one record per CDR3 protein. The data contain 500,000 or so distinct CDR3 sequences, 15% to 20% of them singletons. The sequencing sample was made of blood. The source is a woman aged 25 to 39 with Graves' ophthalmopathy.

The table lists this clonotype with many counts. The chain couples TRBV24-1 to TRBJ1-1; the D is unclear. The CDR3 length is 14 residues. Germline V lookup: CDR1 KGHDR, CDR2 SFDVKD. Trimming pared 3 bases from V and 1 base from J, leaving 8 bases between. The CDR3 is CATSDIGPNTEAFF. The CDR3 DNA reads as TGTGCCACCAGTGATATAGGACCGAACACTGAAGCTTTCTTT.

The chain joins TRBV29-1 to TRBJ2-1, with D hard to call. The CDR3 has 13 amino acids. Germline lookup yields CDR1 SQVTM and CDR2 ANQGSEA. V was cut by 7 bases and J by 6 bases, with 16 bases left in between. The CDR3 coding sequence is TGCAGCGCCAAAGGGTCCCGGGCCAATGAGCAGTTCTTC. It is translated as CSAKGSRANEQFF.

The J gene is TRBJ1-4, the V gene TRBV2; weak D call: TRBD1 (5 bases). Trimming pared 2 bases from V and 8 bases from J, leaving 12 bases between. Looked up from germline, CDR1 is SNHLY and CDR2 is FYNNEI. CDR3 size: 14 residues. The CDR3 DNA reads as TGTGCCAGCAGTGAAAGAGGGGCGAACGAAAAACTGTTTTTT. Protein: CASSERGANEKLFF.

The rearrangement joins TRBV14 to TRBJ1-2; TRBD1 might be the D (6 bases). Trimming stripped 2 bases from V and 8 bases from J, with 12 bases between. The CDR3 consists of 13 residues. Germline V lookup: CDR1 SGHDN, CDR2 FVKESK. CDR3 in amino acids: CASSQSLQGGYTF. DNA for the CDR3: TGTGCCAGCAGCCAATCGCTACAGGGAGGCTACACCTTC.

Comments on this clonotype: Possible read error: a much larger clone is one base away. V and J are TRBV18 and TRBJ1-5, with 7 positions matching TRBD1. This CDR3 is built from 15 residues. The V gene end was trimmed by 2 bases and the J gene end by 7 bases; junction bases not matched to a gene: 8. Germline values: CDR1 KGHSH, CDR2 LQKENI. DNA for the CDR3: TGTGCCAGCTCACCAAAACAGGGGATCAAACAGCCCCAGCATTTT. Amino acids: CASSPKQGIKQPQHF.

This clonotype was seen repeatedly, ten times or more. The V gene is TRBV18, the J gene TRBJ1-1, with 7 bases identical to TRBD1. Germline CDR1 reads KGHSH; CDR2 reads LQKENI. V was pared by 6 bases and J by 5 bases, with 6 bases of the junction left unmatched. This CDR3 contains 13 residues. DNA of the CDR3: TGTGCCAGCTCTATACAGGGGCAAACTGAAGCTTTCTTT. The encoded protein is CASSIQGQTEAFF.

This clonotype was counted at least ten times. The genes are TRBV6-5 and TRBJ1-5; unclear D gene. Trimming stripped 0 bases from V and 1 base from J, with 7 bases between. CDR3 size: 15 residues. In germline, CDR1 is MNHEY, CDR2 SVGAGI. CDR3 DNA: TGTGCCAGCAGTTACTCAAGGGCGAGCAATCAGCCCCAGCATTTT. Translating it yields CASSYSRASNQPQHF.

This chain uses TRBV2 with TRBJ2-1; 9 nucleotides match TRBD2. V lost 6 bases to trimming and J lost 4 bases; unmatched junction nucleotides: 7. The CDR3 contains 15 residues. CDR1 is SNHLY, CDR2 FYNNEI, per germline. CDR3: CASREFSGGYNEQFF. The CDR3, as DNA: TGTGCCAGCAGAGAGTTTAGCGGGGGATACAATGAGCAGTTCTTC.

At least ten counts were recorded for this clonotype. The gene calls are TRBV11-1 and TRBJ2-2; TRBD2 might be the D (6 bases). Germline-derived CDR1 and CDR2 are SGHAT and FQDESV (reference sequence). The CDR3 runs to 13 residues. Trimming stripped 4 bases from V and 4 bases from J, with 7 bases between. CDR3 residues: CASSSEGTGELFF. The DNA of the CDR3 is TGTGCCAGCAGCTCGGAGGGCACCGGGGAGCTGTTTTTT.

Only a few counts were recorded for this clonotype. The chain employs TRBV4-1 and TRBJ2-5; D is perhaps TRBD1 or TRBD2 (5 bases each). Germline V gene sequence: CDR1 MGHRA, CDR2 YSYEKL. The CDR3 sequence is 13 residues long. V shed 4 bases and J shed 2 bases, with 8 bases lying between them. CDR3 coding DNA: TGCGCCAGCAGCCGAGGGGAGCAAGAGACCCAGTACTTC. This encodes CASSRGEQETQYF.

Only a few counts were recorded for this clonotype. The chain is built from TRBV4-3 and TRBJ2-6; D is undetermined. CDR3 length: 16 amino acids. The V end was cut by 0 bases, the J end by 0 bases, with 6 bases between. The germline CDR1 and CDR2 sequences are LGHNA and YSLEER. CDR3 sequence reads: CASSQEGFSGANVLTF. DNA for the CDR3: TGCGCCAGCAGCCAAGAAGGTTTCTCTGGGGCCAACGTCCTGACTTTC.

The chain is built from TRBV9 and TRBJ2-2; D is possibly TRBD2 (6 bases). V lost 3 bases to trimming and J lost 2 bases, with 11 bases between them. CDR3 length equals 15 residues. From germline, CDR1 is SGDLS and CDR2 YYNGEE. The CDR3 loop is CASSDSGVNTGELFF. CDR3 nucleotide sequence: TGTGCCAGCAGCGATAGCGGAGTTAACACCGGGGAGCTGTTTTTT.

The V call is TRBV3-1, the J call TRBJ2-1; 7 bases fit TRBD2. Germline-derived CDR1 and CDR2 are LGHDT and YNNKEL (reference sequence). There are 17 residues in the CDR3. After removal of 5 bases from V and 4 bases from J, the junction contained 14 bases not matched to a gene. The DNA for the CDR3 is TGTGCCAGCAGCTTCTTCGCAGGACTAGTGTCTTACAATGAGCAGTTCTTC. This encodes CASSFFAGLVSYNEQFF.

This clonotype was seen at least ten times. The chain is built from TRBV7-2 and TRBJ2-7, with TRBD2 identical over 9 bases. The trim removed 4 bases at V and 3 bases at J, leaving 7 bases unmatched. The length of the CDR3 is 15 residues. Germline CDR1 SGHTA, CDR2 FQGNSA. CDR3 protein: CASSSLAGVRYEQYF. CDR3 coding DNA: TGTGCCAGCAGCTCCTTAGCGGGAGTCCGCTACGAGCAGTACTTC.

The CDR3 loop is CASSIGQPTGELFF. DNA for the CDR3: TGTGCCAGCAGCATTGGACAGCCCACCGGGGAGCTGTTTTTT. The chain carries TRBV12-3 or TRBV12-4 and TRBJ2-2, with TRBD1 as a possible D gene (6 bases). The CDR3 extends over 14 amino acids. V shed 6 bases and J shed 4 bases, with 12 bases lying between them.

This clonotype showed up many times. CDR3 in amino acids: CAWEAPGLYNEQFF. DNA for the CDR3: TGTGCCTGGGAGGCTCCGGGACTCTACAATGAGCAGTTCTTC. V and J are TRBV30 and TRBJ2-1; TRBD2 is a possible D gene (6 bases). Germline V gene lookup returns CDR1 GTSNPN and CDR2 SVGIG (reference sequence). The CDR3 extends over 14 amino acids. The V and J ends lost 5 bases and 3 bases respectively, with 14 bases between them. The full variable domain, its missing parts supplied by reference TRBV30 and TRBJ2-1, is SQTIHQWPATLVQPVGSPLSLECTVEGTSNPNLYWYRQAAGRGLQLLFYSVGIGQISSEVPQNLSASRPQDRQFILSSKKLLLSDSGFYLCAWEAPGLYNEQFFGPGTRLTVL.

This clonotype was detected a few times. The CDR3 DNA sequence: TGTGCCAGCAGCCCGAGGGACAGGGGGCGAGAGACCCAGTACTTC. It yields the protein CASSPRDRGRETQYF. This rearrangement joins TRBV7-9 to TRBJ2-5; TRBD1 agrees at 12 bases. The CDR3 is 15 amino acids. Unmatched junction bases numbered 5, after V lost 5 bases and J lost 4 bases. CDR1 SEHNR and CDR2 FQNEAQ come from the germline V gene (reference sequence).

This clonotype was seen ten or more times. The chain couples TRBV7-8 to TRBJ1-1, with no clear D. Germline V gene sequence: CDR1 SGHVS, CDR2 FQNEAQ. Trimming stripped 1 base from V and 9 bases from J, with 9 bases between. The CDR3 spans 12 residues. The chain's CDR3 is CASSLGPEKAFF. CDR3 DNA: TGTGCCAGCAGCTTAGGTCCAGAGAAAGCTTTCTTT.

CDR3 protein: CAISPQGVHSGNTIYF. In DNA form, the CDR3 reads TGTGCCATCAGCCCCCAGGGAGTTCACTCTGGAAACACCATATATTTT. The chain employs TRBV10-3 and TRBJ1-3, with D perhaps matching TRBD1 (5 bases). The CDR3 is 16 residues long. Between the trimmed V and J ends, which lost 6 bases and 0 bases, there was a span of 15 bases. Germline CDR1 and CDR2: ENHRY and SYGVKD.

Notes on this clonotype: A much more abundant neighbour one base away suggests this may be a read error. V usage is TRBV7-9 and J usage is TRBJ2-7; tentatively, D is TRBD2 (5 bases). Germline V lookup: CDR1 SEHNR, CDR2 FQNEAQ (reference sequence). CDR3 size: 15 residues. With 5 bases removed from V and 7 bases from J, the gap between germline ends came to 21 bases. DNA of the CDR3: TGTGCCAGCAGCCAAGAAAGGACTGCCCTTGGAGAGCAGTACTTC. It translates to CASSQERTALGEQYF.

This clonotype was seen at least ten times. The chain is built from TRBV6-5 and TRBJ2-5; D unclear. Trimming removed 0 bases from V and 5 bases from J, with 10 bases in between. The CDR3 has 14 amino acids. The germline gives CDR1 MNHEY, CDR2 SVGAGI. The CDR3 is CASSYSAGSETQYF. The CDR3 bases are TGTGCCAGCAGTTACTCGGCAGGCAGCGAGACCCAGTACTTC.

This clonotype has at least ten counts. V and J are TRBV11-2 and TRBJ1-2; D may be TRBD1 (6 bases). V was pared by 6 bases and J by 4 bases, with 15 bases between. The CDR3 contains 14 residues. CDR1 is SGHAT and CDR2 is FQNNGV in the germline V gene. CDR3 loop: CASRPSGHPYGYTF. DNA of the CDR3: TGTGCCAGCAGGCCGTCGGGACATCCCTATGGCTACACCTTC.